Listed below are T cell receptor beta chains from one sample, sequenced in a study of Graves' ophthalmopathy and Graves' hyperthyroidism. Using its own MiXCR run on the multiplex PCR reads, TCRdb lists one record per CDR3 protein. Among roughly 480,000 distinct CDR3 sequences listed, 14% were seen once. The sequencing input was blood. These receptors were collected from a woman aged 30 to 39 with Graves' ophthalmopathy. CDR3s include the opening cysteine and the closing phenylalanine or tryptophan. Clone size is not always given. Where it is, it says once, few, many or a class for expanded clones.

13,many,TRBJ1-5,TRBV6-5,CASTPTENQPQHF
14,many,TRBJ2-7,TRBV7-9,CASGHGGDSYEQYF
17,many,TRBJ1-2,TRBV5-1,CASSPRRGMSTNYGYTF
14,many,TRBJ1-1,TRBV7-6,CASSLGRGDREAFF
15,many,TRBJ1-1,TRBV12-3/TRBV12-4,CASTLGGGMNTEAFF
18,few,TRBJ2-2,TRBV4-1,CASSQDGSGRPDTGELFF
13,many,TRBJ1-1,TRBV28,CASSAHGNTEAFF
13,.,TRBJ1-2,TRBV6-1,CASSRDSTYGYTF
14,many,TRBJ2-2,TRBV5-5,CASSRGQNTGELFF
16,few,TRBJ2-4,TRBV6-1,CASSLTSGRSRNIKYF
16,many,TRBJ1-3,TRBV28,CASSSKRVIDSNTIYF
13,many,TRBJ1-1,TRBV19,CASSEGQGTEAFF
16,many,TRBJ2-4,TRBV7-2,CASSLVGSGTQNIKYF